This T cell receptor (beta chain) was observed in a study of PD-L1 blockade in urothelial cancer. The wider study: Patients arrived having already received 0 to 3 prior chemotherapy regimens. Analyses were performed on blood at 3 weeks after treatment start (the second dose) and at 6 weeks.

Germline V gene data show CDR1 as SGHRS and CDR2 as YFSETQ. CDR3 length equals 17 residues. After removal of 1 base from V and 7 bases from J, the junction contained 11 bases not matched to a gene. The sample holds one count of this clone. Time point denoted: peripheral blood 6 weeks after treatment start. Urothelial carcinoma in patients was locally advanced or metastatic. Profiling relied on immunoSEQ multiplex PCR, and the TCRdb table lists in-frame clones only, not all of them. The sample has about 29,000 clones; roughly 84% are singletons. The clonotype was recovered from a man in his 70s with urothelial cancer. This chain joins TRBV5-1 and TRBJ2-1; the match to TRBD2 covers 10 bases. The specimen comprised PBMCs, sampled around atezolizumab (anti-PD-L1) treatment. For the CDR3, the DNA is TGCGCCAGCAGCTTGCGGCCTCTAGCGGGAGTATTGAATGAGCAGTTCTTC. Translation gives CASSLRPLAGVLNEQFF.